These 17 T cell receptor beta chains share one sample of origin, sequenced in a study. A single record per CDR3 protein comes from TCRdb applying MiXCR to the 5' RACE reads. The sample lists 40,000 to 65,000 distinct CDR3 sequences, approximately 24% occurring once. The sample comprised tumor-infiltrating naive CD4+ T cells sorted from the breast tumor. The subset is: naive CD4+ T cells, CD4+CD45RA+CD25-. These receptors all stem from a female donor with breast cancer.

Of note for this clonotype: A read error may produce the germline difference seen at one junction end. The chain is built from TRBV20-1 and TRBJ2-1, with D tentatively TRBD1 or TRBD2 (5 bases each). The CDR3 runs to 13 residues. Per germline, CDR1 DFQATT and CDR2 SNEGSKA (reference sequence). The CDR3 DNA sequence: TGCAGTGCCCACCCATTCCCGGGGCCGGAGCAGCTCTTC. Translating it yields CSAHPFPGPEQLF.

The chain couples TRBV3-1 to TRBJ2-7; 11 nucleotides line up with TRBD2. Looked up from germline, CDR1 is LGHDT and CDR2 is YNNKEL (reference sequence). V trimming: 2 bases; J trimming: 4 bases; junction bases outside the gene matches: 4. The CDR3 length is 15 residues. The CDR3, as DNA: TGTGCCAGCAGCCAATTTAGCGGGAGGGATTACGAGCAGTACTTC. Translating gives CASSQFSGRDYEQYF.

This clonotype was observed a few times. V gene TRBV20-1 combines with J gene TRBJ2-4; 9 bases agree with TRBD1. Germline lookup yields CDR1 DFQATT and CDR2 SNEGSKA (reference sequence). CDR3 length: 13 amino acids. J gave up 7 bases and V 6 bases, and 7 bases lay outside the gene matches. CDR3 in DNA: TGCAGTGCACCCGGGACAGGGAGGAACATTCAGTACTTC. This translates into CSAPGTGRNIQYF.

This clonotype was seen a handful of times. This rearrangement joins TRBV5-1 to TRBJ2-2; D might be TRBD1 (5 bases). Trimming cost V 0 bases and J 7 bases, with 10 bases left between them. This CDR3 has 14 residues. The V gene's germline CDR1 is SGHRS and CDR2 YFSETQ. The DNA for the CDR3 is TGCGCCAGCAGCTTGGAAGGGGCGGTCGGGGAGCTGTTTTTT. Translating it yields CASSLEGAVGELFF.

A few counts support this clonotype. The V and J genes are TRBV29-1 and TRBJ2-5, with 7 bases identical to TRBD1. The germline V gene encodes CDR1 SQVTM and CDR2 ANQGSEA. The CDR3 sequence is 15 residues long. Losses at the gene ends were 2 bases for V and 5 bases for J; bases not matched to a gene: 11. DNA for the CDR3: TGCAGCGTTGAATTCCCGACAGGGTACGGGGAGACCCAGTACTTC. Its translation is CSVEFPTGYGETQYF.

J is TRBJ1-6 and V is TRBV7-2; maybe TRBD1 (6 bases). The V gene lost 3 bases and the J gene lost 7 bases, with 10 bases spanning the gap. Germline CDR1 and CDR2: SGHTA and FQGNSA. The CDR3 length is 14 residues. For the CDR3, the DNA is TGTGCCAGCAGCTTCGCAGGGGAAAATTCACCCCTCCACTTT. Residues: CASSFAGENSPLHF. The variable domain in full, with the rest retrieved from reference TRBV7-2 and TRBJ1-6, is GAGVSQSPSNKVTEKGKDVELRCDPISGHTALYWYRQSLGQGLEFLIYFQGNSAPDKSGLPSDRFSAERTGGSVSTLTIQRTQQEDSAVYLCASSFAGENSPLHFGNGTRLTVT.

CDR3 DNA: TGTGCCAGCAGCCAGGACAGCGTACCAGATACGCAGTATTTT. This encodes CASSQDSVPDTQYF. This chain joins TRBV6-5 and TRBJ2-3; maybe TRBD1 (6 bases). Deletions cut 6 bases from V and 4 bases from J, with 14 bases between. The CDR3 runs to 14 residues. The germline V gene has CDR1 MNHEY and CDR2 SVGAGI.

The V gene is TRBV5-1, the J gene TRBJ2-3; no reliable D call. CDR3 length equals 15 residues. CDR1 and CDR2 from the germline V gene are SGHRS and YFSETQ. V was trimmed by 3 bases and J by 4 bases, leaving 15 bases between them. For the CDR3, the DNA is TGCGCCAGCAGCTCCGCAGAGTATGTGGCAGATACGCAGTATTTT. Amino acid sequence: CASSSAEYVADTQYF.

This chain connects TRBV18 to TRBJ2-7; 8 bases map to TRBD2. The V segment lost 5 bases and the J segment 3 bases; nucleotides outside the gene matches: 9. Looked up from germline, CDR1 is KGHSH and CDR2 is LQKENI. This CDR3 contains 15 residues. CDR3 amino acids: CASSAAAGEGYEQYF. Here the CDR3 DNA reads TGTGCCAGCTCAGCCGCAGCGGGGGAGGGCTACGAGCAGTACTTC.

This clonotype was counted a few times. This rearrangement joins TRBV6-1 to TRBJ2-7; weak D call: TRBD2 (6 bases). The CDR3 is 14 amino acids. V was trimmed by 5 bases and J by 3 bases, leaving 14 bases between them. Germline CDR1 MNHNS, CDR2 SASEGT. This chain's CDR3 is CASSLSGQSYEQYF. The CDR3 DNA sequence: TGTGCCAGCAGTCTAAGCGGGCAAAGCTACGAGCAGTACTTC.

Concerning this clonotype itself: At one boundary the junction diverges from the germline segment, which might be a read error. The CDR3 spells CASGPGVLFF. For the CDR3, the DNA is TGTGCCAGCGGCCCCGGGGTGCTGTTTTTT. This chain links TRBV12-3 or TRBV12-4 with TRBJ2-2; TRBD2 might be the D (5 bases). The CDR3 contains 10 residues.

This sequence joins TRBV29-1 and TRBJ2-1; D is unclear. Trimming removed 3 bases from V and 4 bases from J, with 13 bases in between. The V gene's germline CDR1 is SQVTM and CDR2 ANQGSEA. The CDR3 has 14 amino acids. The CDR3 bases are TGCAGCGTTGATAGATCCTATTCTTACAATGAGCAGTTCTTC. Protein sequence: CSVDRSYSYNEQFF.

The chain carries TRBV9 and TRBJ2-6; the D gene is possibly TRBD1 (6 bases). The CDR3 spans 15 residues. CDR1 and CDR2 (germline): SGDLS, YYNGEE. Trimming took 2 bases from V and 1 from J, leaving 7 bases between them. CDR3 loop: CASSVQGSGANVLTF. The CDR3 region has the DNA TGTGCCAGCAGCGTCCAGGGGTCTGGGGCCAACGTCCTGACTTTC. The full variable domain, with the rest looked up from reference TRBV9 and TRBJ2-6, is DSGVTQTPKHLITATGQRVTLRCSPRSGDLSVYWYQQSLDQGLQFLIQYYNGEERAKGNILERFSAQQFPDLHSELNLSSLELGDSALYFCASSVQGSGANVLTFGAGSRLTVL.

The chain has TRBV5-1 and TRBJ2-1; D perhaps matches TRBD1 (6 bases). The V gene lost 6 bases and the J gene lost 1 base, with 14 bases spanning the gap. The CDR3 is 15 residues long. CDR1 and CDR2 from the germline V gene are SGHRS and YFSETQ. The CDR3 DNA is TGCGCCAGCATCAAGACAGGTCAATCCTACAATGAGCAGTTCTTC. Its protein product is CASIKTGQSYNEQFF.

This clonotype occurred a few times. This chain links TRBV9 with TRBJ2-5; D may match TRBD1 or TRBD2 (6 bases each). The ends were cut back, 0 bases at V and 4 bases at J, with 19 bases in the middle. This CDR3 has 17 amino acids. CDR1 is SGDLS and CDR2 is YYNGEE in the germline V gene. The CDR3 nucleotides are TGTGCCAGCAGCGTAGGGAATGGGGGGCCTAGGGGAGAGACCCAGTACTTC. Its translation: CASSVGNGGPRGETQYF.

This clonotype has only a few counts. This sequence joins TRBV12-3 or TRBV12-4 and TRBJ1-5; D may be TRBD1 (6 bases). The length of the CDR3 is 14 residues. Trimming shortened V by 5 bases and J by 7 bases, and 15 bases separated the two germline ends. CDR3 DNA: TGTGCCAGCAGTATAGGGGGACCCAAGCAGCCCCAGCATTTT. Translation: CASSIGGPKQPQHF.

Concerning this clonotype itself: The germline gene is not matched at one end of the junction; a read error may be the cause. CDR3 nucleotide sequence: TGTGCCAGCAGCCCCGTGTTCCGAGCGACAGATACGCGGTATTTT. Encoded protein: CASSPVFRATDTRYF. J is TRBJ2-3 and V is TRBV7-2, with a weak D call TRBD1 (5 bases). CDR1 and CDR2 (germline): SGHTA, FQGNSA. There are 15 residues in the CDR3.